A selection of T cell receptor beta chains follows, all from one sample in a study of T cell changes during pregnancy in multiple sclerosis. Clones were sequenced by immunoSEQ multiplex PCR, and TCRdb holds only the in-frame ones, with some missing. The sample has 65,000 to 80,000 clones; roughly 93% are singletons. The source was peripheral blood, collected in the second trimester of pregnancy. The receptors were sampled from a female donor with multiple sclerosis, enrolled in a pregnancy study. Both conserved end residues are part of each CDR3. Fields, in order: V gene, J gene, clone size, D gene, CDR3 protein, CDR3 DNA. D genes are given only for firm matches. Clone sizes are given selectively: once, few, many, or a class where the clone is expanded.

v_gene: TRBV27; j_gene: TRBJ1-2; abundance: -; d_gene: -; CDR3aa: CASSPAQARRGYGYTF; CDR3nt: TGTGCCAGCAGTCCCGCTCAGGCTCGGAGGGGCTATGGCTACACCTTC
v_gene: TRBV2; j_gene: TRBJ1-4; abundance: -; d_gene: TRBD1; CDR3aa: CASRTAGTEGEKLFF; CDR3nt: TGTGCCAGCAGGACGGCCGGGACAGAAGGCGAAAAACTGTTTTTT
v_gene: TRBV28; j_gene: TRBJ1-1; abundance: -; d_gene: TRBD1; CDR3aa: CASSSPGQSNTEAFF; CDR3nt: TGTGCCAGCAGTTCCCCGGGACAGTCGAACACTGAAGCTTTCTTT
v_gene: TRBV20-1; j_gene: TRBJ2-7; abundance: -; d_gene: -; CDR3aa: CSALTGYEQYF; CDR3nt: TGCAGTGCGCTGACAGGCTACGAGCAGTACTTC
v_gene: TRBV5-1; j_gene: TRBJ1-1; abundance: -; d_gene: -; CDR3aa: CASSLMAGLGNTEAFF; CDR3nt: TGCGCCAGCAGCTTGATGGCAGGGTTGGGGAACACTGAAGCTTTCTTT
v_gene: TRBV6-6; j_gene: TRBJ2-7; abundance: -; d_gene: -; CDR3aa: CASTYLGSHEQYF; CDR3nt: TGTGCCAGCACCTATTTGGGCTCACACGAGCAGTACTTC
v_gene: TRBV19; j_gene: TRBJ1-1; abundance: -; d_gene: TRBD1; CDR3aa: CASSIPAGGELWGGMNTEAFF; CDR3nt: TGTGCCAGTAGTATACCGGCAGGGGGCGAATTATGGGGGGGAATGAACACTGAAGCTTTCTTT
v_gene: TRBV10-3; j_gene: TRBJ2-3; abundance: -; d_gene: TRBD1; CDR3aa: CAISEGTGENTQYF; CDR3nt: TGTGCCATCAGTGAGGGGACAGGGGAAAATACGCAGTATTTT
v_gene: TRBV9; j_gene: TRBJ2-2; abundance: -; d_gene: TRBD2; CDR3aa: CASHRGTSGGAGELFF; CDR3nt: TGTGCCAGCCACCGAGGTACTAGCGGGGGTGCCGGGGAGCTGTTTTTT
v_gene: TRBV29-1; j_gene: TRBJ2-6; abundance: few; d_gene: -; CDR3aa: CSVGSTDRANVLTF; CDR3nt: TGCAGCGTGGGGAGCACGGACCGGGCCAACGTCCTGACTTTC
v_gene: TRBV15; j_gene: TRBJ1-4; abundance: once; d_gene: -; CDR3aa: CATSRGEENEKLFF; CDR3nt: TGTGCCACCAGCAGAGGGGAGGAGAATGAAAAACTGTTTTTT
v_gene: TRBV18; j_gene: TRBJ1-6; abundance: -; d_gene: -; CDR3aa: CASSPTRRRENSPLHF; CDR3nt: TGTGCCAGCTCCCCCACTAGACGGAGGGAGAATTCACCCCTCCACTTT
v_gene: TRBV7-6; j_gene: TRBJ2-6; abundance: -; d_gene: -; CDR3aa: CASSSDSLSGANVLTF; CDR3nt: TGTGCCAGCAGCTCCGACAGCCTATCTGGGGCCAACGTCCTGACTTTC
v_gene: TRBV11-2; j_gene: TRBJ2-2; abundance: -; d_gene: -; CDR3aa: CASSLIGGSTGELFF; CDR3nt: TGTGCCAGCAGCTTAATCGGCGGATCCACCGGGGAGCTGTTTTTT
v_gene: TRBV6-5; j_gene: TRBJ1-2; abundance: -; d_gene: -; CDR3aa: CASSYSTDNYGYTF; CDR3nt: TGTGCCAGCAGTTACTCGACAGATAACTATGGCTACACCTTC
v_gene: TRBV6-5; j_gene: TRBJ2-5; abundance: -; d_gene: -; CDR3aa: CASSPTSFLRETQYF; CDR3nt: TGTGCCAGCAGCCCTACTAGCTTCCTCCGAGAGACCCAGTACTTC
v_gene: TRBV7-3; j_gene: TRBJ2-5; abundance: -; d_gene: TRBD2; CDR3aa: CASSFRSSGVWETQYF; CDR3nt: TGTGCCAGCAGCTTCCGTAGTAGCGGGGTGTGGGAGACCCAGTACTTC
v_gene: TRBV29-1; j_gene: TRBJ1-1; abundance: once; d_gene: -; CDR3aa: CSVGGENTEAFF; CDR3nt: TGCAGCGTTGGCGGAGAGAACACTGAAGCTTTCTTT
v_gene: TRBV29-1; j_gene: TRBJ2-1; abundance: -; d_gene: -; CDR3aa: CSAEGAGNSYNEQFF; CDR3nt: TGCAGCGCCGAAGGCGCGGGCAACTCCTACAATGAGCAGTTCTTC
v_gene: TRBV7-8; j_gene: TRBJ2-7; abundance: -; d_gene: TRBD2; CDR3aa: CASTLGAGGDYEQYF; CDR3nt: TGTGCCAGCACCTTGGGGGCGGGGGGGGACTACGAGCAGTACTTC
v_gene: TRBV2; j_gene: TRBJ2-7; abundance: once; d_gene: TRBD2; CDR3aa: CASSVSSGGEYF; CDR3nt: TGTGCCAGCAGTGTTAGTAGCGGGGGGGAGTACTTC
v_gene: TRBV5-4; j_gene: TRBJ1-4; abundance: -; d_gene: -; CDR3aa: CASSSGTNRATNEKLFF; CDR3nt: TGTGCCAGCAGCTCCGGAACGAACAGGGCAACTAATGAAAAACTGTTTTTT
v_gene: TRBV30; j_gene: TRBJ2-4; abundance: -; d_gene: TRBD2; CDR3aa: CAWTGRGGKNIQYF; CDR3nt: TGTGCCTGGACCGGGCGGGGGGGCAAAAACATTCAGTACTTC
v_gene: TRBV4-1; j_gene: TRBJ1-5; abundance: -; d_gene: TRBD1; CDR3aa: CASSQDEQGHQPQHF; CDR3nt: TGCGCCAGCAGCCAAGATGAACAGGGGCATCAGCCCCAGCATTTT
v_gene: TRBV6-1; j_gene: TRBJ2-2; abundance: once; d_gene: TRBD2; CDR3aa: CASSEVGLGNTGELFF; CDR3nt: TGTGCCAGCAGTGAAGTGGGACTAGGCAACACCGGGGAGCTGTTTTTT
v_gene: TRBV13; j_gene: TRBJ1-2; abundance: -; d_gene: -; CDR3aa: CASSLSGAGYTF; CDR3nt: TGTGCCAGCAGCTTATCAGGGGCGGGCTACACCTTC
v_gene: TRBV6-6; j_gene: TRBJ2-7; abundance: -; d_gene: -; CDR3aa: CAINAEGISGYEQYF; CDR3nt: TGTGCCATCAACGCGGAGGGGATATCTGGGTACGAGCAGTACTTC
v_gene: TRBV2; j_gene: TRBJ2-5; abundance: -; d_gene: TRBD2; CDR3aa: CASIGGGKETQYF; CDR3nt: TGTGCCAGCATTGGGGGGGGAAAGGAGACCCAGTACTTC
v_gene: TRBV19; j_gene: TRBJ2-7; abundance: few; d_gene: -; CDR3aa: CASSIVRGSLGEQYF; CDR3nt: TGTGCCAGTAGTATCGTGAGGGGGAGTTTGGGCGAGCAGTACTTC
v_gene: TRBV18; j_gene: TRBJ1-2; abundance: -; d_gene: TRBD1; CDR3aa: CASSHQTGELNYGYTF; CDR3nt: TGTGCCAGCTCACACCAGACAGGGGAACTTAACTATGGCTACACCTTC
v_gene: TRBV7-9; j_gene: TRBJ2-3; abundance: -; d_gene: -; CDR3aa: CASSLLDYYTDTQYF; CDR3nt: TGTGCCAGCAGCCTATTGGACTACTACACAGATACGCAGTATTTT
v_gene: TRBV9; j_gene: TRBJ2-2; abundance: -; d_gene: -; CDR3aa: CASSVGSGDTGELFF; CDR3nt: TGTGCCAGCAGCGTAGGCTCAGGGGACACCGGGGAGCTGTTTTTT
v_gene: TRBV28; j_gene: TRBJ2-7; abundance: -; d_gene: TRBD1; CDR3aa: CASSHRQGGHEQYF; CDR3nt: TGTGCCAGCAGTCACCGACAGGGTGGACACGAGCAGTACTTC
v_gene: TRBV19; j_gene: TRBJ1-4; abundance: -; d_gene: TRBD1; CDR3aa: CASSYRTGGEKLFF; CDR3nt: TGTGCCAGTAGTTACCGGACAGGGGGAGAAAAACTGTTTTTT
v_gene: TRBV7-3; j_gene: TRBJ1-3; abundance: -; d_gene: -; CDR3aa: CASSTTGFSGNTIYF; CDR3nt: TGTGCCAGCAGCACTACAGGCTTCTCTGGAAACACCATATATTTT
v_gene: TRBV9; j_gene: TRBJ1-2; abundance: -; d_gene: -; CDR3aa: CASSVLDRAYGYTF; CDR3nt: TGTGCCAGCAGCGTCCTTGACAGAGCATATGGCTACACCTTC
v_gene: TRBV6-6; j_gene: TRBJ2-1; abundance: once; d_gene: -; CDR3aa: CASFGRGSYNEQFF; CDR3nt: TGTGCCAGCTTCGGCCGGGGGTCATACAATGAGCAGTTCTTC
v_gene: TRBV5-1; j_gene: TRBJ2-7; abundance: -; d_gene: -; CDR3aa: CASSLGVQGSHEQYF; CDR3nt: TGCGCCAGCAGCTTGGGCGTTCAGGGGAGCCACGAGCAGTACTTC
v_gene: TRBV18; j_gene: TRBJ1-2; abundance: -; d_gene: -; CDR3aa: CASSTTLYGYTF; CDR3nt: TGTGCCAGCTCAACTACCCTCTATGGCTACACCTTC
v_gene: TRBV6-1; j_gene: TRBJ1-3; abundance: -; d_gene: TRBD1; CDR3aa: CASSERDRVPGNTIYF; CDR3nt: TGTGCCAGCAGCGAACGGGACAGGGTTCCTGGAAACACCATATATTTT
v_gene: TRBV27; j_gene: TRBJ1-5; abundance: -; d_gene: -; CDR3aa: CASSSGALYQPQHF; CDR3nt: TGTGCCAGCAGTTCAGGGGCCTTGTATCAGCCCCAGCATTTT
v_gene: TRBV9; j_gene: TRBJ2-1; abundance: -; d_gene: TRBD2; CDR3aa: CASSASQRGGVLNEQFF; CDR3nt: TGTGCCAGCAGCGCCTCTCAGCGGGGGGGAGTCCTCAATGAGCAGTTCTTC
v_gene: TRBV27; j_gene: TRBJ1-1; abundance: few; d_gene: -; CDR3aa: CASSLRAQNTEAFF; CDR3nt: TGTGCCAGCAGTCTTCGCGCGCAGAACACTGAAGCTTTCTTT
v_gene: TRBV5-5; j_gene: TRBJ2-1; abundance: -; d_gene: -; CDR3aa: CASSLGLDTGSYNEQFF; CDR3nt: TGTGCCAGCAGCTTGGGACTGGACACCGGCTCCTACAATGAGCAGTTCTTC
v_gene: TRBV6-1; j_gene: TRBJ2-1; abundance: -; d_gene: -; CDR3aa: CASSEVGEREQFF; CDR3nt: TGTGCCAGCAGTGAAGTCGGGGAGCGTGAGCAGTTCTTC
v_gene: TRBV7-6; j_gene: TRBJ2-5; abundance: -; d_gene: -; CDR3aa: CASSLAGSAQETQYF; CDR3nt: TGTGCCAGCAGCTTAGCCGGCAGCGCGCAAGAGACCCAGTACTTC
v_gene: TRBV21-1; j_gene: TRBJ1-4; abundance: -; d_gene: -; CDR3aa: CASVVRPNEKLFF; CDR3nt: TGTGCCAGCGTCGTGAGGCCGAATGAAAAACTGTTTTTT
v_gene: TRBV25-1; j_gene: TRBJ2-3; abundance: -; d_gene: TRBD1; CDR3aa: CASSEDSGGTQYF; CDR3nt: TGTGCCAGCAGTGAGGATTCAGGGGGTACGCAGTATTTT
v_gene: TRBV11-2; j_gene: TRBJ1-3; abundance: -; d_gene: TRBD1; CDR3aa: CASSPGQGLSGNTIYF; CDR3nt: TGTGCCAGCAGCCCAGGACAGGGTCTCTCTGGAAACACCATATATTTT
v_gene: TRBV27; j_gene: TRBJ2-1; abundance: -; d_gene: TRBD2; CDR3aa: CASSPIAGPGNEQFF; CDR3nt: TGTGCCAGCAGTCCCATAGCGGGGCCCGGCAATGAGCAGTTCTTC
v_gene: TRBV7-6; j_gene: TRBJ1-6; abundance: once; d_gene: -; CDR3aa: CASSPVSGAPNSPLHF; CDR3nt: TGTGCCAGCAGCCCCGTATCAGGGGCTCCTAATTCACCCCTCCACTTT
v_gene: TRBV5-1; j_gene: TRBJ1-1; abundance: -; d_gene: -; CDR3aa: CASSSSPVDRRMNTEAFF; CDR3nt: TGCGCCAGCAGCTCATCCCCCGTCGACAGAAGAATGAACACTGAAGCTTTCTTT
v_gene: TRBV5-4; j_gene: TRBJ2-2; abundance: -; d_gene: -; CDR3aa: CASSLKGLNTGELFF; CDR3nt: TGTGCCAGCAGCTTGAAGGGGCTTAACACCGGGGAGCTGTTTTTT
v_gene: TRBV5-1; j_gene: TRBJ2-3; abundance: -; d_gene: -; CDR3aa: CATRRSTDTQYF; CDR3nt: TGCGCCACGCGTCGCAGCACAGATACGCAGTATTTT
v_gene: TRBV4-2; j_gene: TRBJ2-5; abundance: -; d_gene: TRBD2; CDR3aa: CASSQETKVRKAGEHQETQYF; CDR3nt: TGTGCCAGCAGCCAAGAAACCAAGGTACGTAAAGCGGGGGAGCACCAAGAGACCCAGTACTTC
v_gene: TRBV6-5; j_gene: TRBJ2-1; abundance: -; d_gene: -; CDR3aa: CASSSSLEQFF; CDR3nt: TGTGCCAGCAGTTCTTCCCTTGAGCAGTTCTTC